This record covers a single TCR beta chain. The CDR3 is 14 residues long. Germline values: CDR1 MNHEY, CDR2 SVGAGI. Trimming removed 10 bases from V and 2 bases from J; junction bases left unmatched: 8. Using immunoSEQ multiplex PCR, the repertoire was profiled, and TCRdb retains in-frame clones only, with some absent. Altogether about 220,000 clones are present, about four fifths being singletons, with the ten largest covering about 5.3%. This specimen comes from a study of blood T cell repertoires in COVID-19. Study-wide context: The United States, Italy and Spain were the sources of the acute and convalescent COVID-19 samples.

V usage is TRBV6-5 and J usage is TRBJ1-5, with 7 nucleotides matching TRBD1. Sample: PBMCs or T cells enriched from blood (not recorded which). The sequence came from a woman between 50 and 59 years old who had been exposed to COVID-19. CDR3 sequence (DNA): TGTGCCACCTCGGGACAGTCTGGCAATCAGCCCCAGCATTTT. Amino acids: CATSGQSGNQPQHF.